This record covers a single T cell receptor (beta chain). Its specificity is not known. Enrollment shut out patients with autoimmune disease history or systemic immunosuppression. Some clones are missing from TCRdb's copy, which holds only in-frame ones; the method was immunoSEQ multiplex PCR. The table shows tens of thousands of clones, with over 85% occurring only once. Germline CDR1 is SGHNT and CDR2 is YENEEA. This CDR3 spans 14 amino acids. The V and J ends lost 7 bases and 3 bases respectively, with 13 bases between them. These data originate in a study of OX40 agonist ivuxolimab in advanced cancers. The overall study: Every 2 weeks, ivuxolimab was infused into the patients intravenously at between 0.01 and 10 mg/kg. Broader study findings: The expanded peripheral T cells' antigen specificity was not determined.

This sample comprised CD4+ or CD8+ T cells sorted from blood, obtained in a trial of the OX40 agonist ivuxolimab. The source is an adult with an advanced solid tumor such as melanoma, head and neck, liver or kidney cancer. J is TRBJ2-4 and V is TRBV11-3; D uncertain. CDR3 bases: TGTGCCAGCATCACTCGGTTTGGCAAAAACATTCAGTACTTC. It translates to CASITRFGKNIQYF.